This TCR beta chain emerged from a study of CD8+CD57+ T cells in acquired aplastic anemia. Turning to the study itself: The average for DNA from sorted CD4+ and CD8+ cells was about 2.9 ug. Whole-study findings and limits: Patients and controls shared about 30 CD8+ CDR3 sequences, which appeared highly expressed in patients and within their immunodominant clones.

Genomic DNA was employed as the template in profiling TCR beta VDJ and CDR3. MiXCR, applied by TCRdb to the reads, yields one record per CDR3 protein. The sample includes 270,000 or so distinct CDR3 sequences, 70% to 85% of them seen just once. Worth noting for this clonotype: Its antigen is as yet unknown. Relative to the germline gene, one junction end is altered; a read error may explain this.

Germline lookup yields CDR1 SGHTA and CDR2 FQGTGA. CDR3 length: 12 amino acids. Sequenced patients had shown CD8+CD57+ cell expansion by flow cytometry. Severe acquired aplastic anemia was diagnosed in all patients. Each patient gave a blood sample that was collected before any therapy had been received. Sequencing was performed on sorted CD4+, CD8+, or CD8+CD57+ T cells (not recorded which) from PBMCs. This chain joins TRBV7-3 and TRBJ2-5, with D perhaps TRBD2 (6 bases). The TCR originated in a human donor with aplastic anemia. The CDR3 DNA sequence: TGTGCCAGCCGGTCGACTAGGGATTGGGGAGAGTTC. As protein: CASRSTRDWGEF.